This entry lists 16 T cell receptor beta chains sequenced from one sample in a study of T cell responses to AZD1222 COVID-19 vaccine. Assay: immunoSEQ multiplex PCR; the TCRdb copy retains only in-frame clones and omits some. The sample includes around 160,000 clones, around 90% seen only once; the top ten take about 1%. Here the sequenced sample was peripheral blood, taken 28 days after the second AZD1222 dose. The receptors were sampled from an adult who received the AZD1222 COVID-19 vaccine.

This clone occurred once. The chain joins TRBV19 to TRBJ1-1; 9 bases align to TRBD1. Germline trimming cut 2 bases from V and 0 bases from J; bases unmatched to any gene: 4. CDR1 LNHDA and CDR2 SQIVND come from the germline V gene (reference sequence). The CDR3 is 16 amino acids. The CDR3 region has the DNA TGTGCCAGTAGTATATGGACAGGGGATTTGAACACTGAAGCTTTCTTT. It codes for CASSIWTGDLNTEAFF.

The rearrangement joins TRBV7-9 to TRBJ1-2; no clear D. The CDR3 totals 15 residues. Trimming removed 7 bases at V and 4 bases at J, with 19 bases between. Germline V gives CDR1 SEHNR, CDR2 FQNEAQ (reference sequence). The CDR3 DNA reads TGTGCCAGCACCCCTCAAGGTTTACCTCTCTATGGCTACACCTTC. It yields the protein CASTPQGLPLYGYTF. The full variable domain, with the rest looked up from reference TRBV7-9 and TRBJ1-2, is DTGVSQNPRHKITKRGQNVTFRCDPISEHNRLYWYRQTLGQGPEFLTYFQNEAQLEKSRLLSDRFSAERPKGSFSTLEIQRTEQGDSAMYLCASTPQGLPLYGYTFGSGTRLTVV.

The CDR3 loop reads CASISGTRETQYF. DNA of the CDR3: TGTGCCAGCATTTCGGGGACGAGAGAGACCCAGTACTTC. The V gene is TRBV6-6, the J gene TRBJ2-5, with D perhaps assigned TRBD1 or TRBD2 (5 bases each). CDR1 MNHNY and CDR2 SVGAGI come from the germline V gene (reference sequence). The CDR3 loop spans 13 amino acids. The germline V and J ends were trimmed by 7 bases and 4 bases, with 13 bases remaining between them.

This chain joins TRBV6-5 and TRBJ1-1, with a tentative D call TRBD1 (5 bases). The CDR3 runs 14 residues. Germline V gene data show CDR1 as MNHEY and CDR2 as SVGAGI. With 6 bases removed from V and 5 bases from J, the gap between germline ends came to 16 bases. This CDR3 is CASSLRGHGTEAFF. CDR3 sequence (DNA): TGTGCCAGCAGCCTCCGGGGCCACGGGACTGAAGCTTTCTTT.

This chain uses TRBV3-1 (or the pseudogene TRBV3-2) with TRBJ2-1, with TRBD1 as a possible D gene (6 bases). The CDR3 length is 12 residues. V lost 6 bases and J 10 bases, leaving 13 bases between the germline ends. Germline CDR1 and CDR2: LGHDT and YNNKEL (reference sequence). The CDR3 here is CASSSRQVEQFF. The CDR3 DNA is TGTGCCAGCAGTTCACGACAGGTCGAGCAGTTCTTC.

The chain has TRBV4-1 and TRBJ1-2, with TRBD1 matching over 12 bases. The V gene's germline CDR1 is MGHRA and CDR2 YSYEKL. The V gene end was trimmed by 1 base and the J gene end by 4 bases; junction bases not matched to a gene: 7. The CDR3 extends over 17 amino acids. The CDR3: CASSQARDRGRAYGYTF. The CDR3 DNA sequence: TGCGCCAGCAGCCAAGCTCGGGACAGGGGGCGCGCCTATGGCTACACCTTC.

This chain connects TRBV5-6 to TRBJ1-6; TRBD1 agrees at 8 bases. The CDR3 has 15 residues. J was trimmed by 5 bases and V by 4 bases; bases with no gene match: 5. CDR1 and CDR2 from the germline V gene are SGHDT and YYEEEE. CDR3 in DNA: TGTGCCAGCAGCCCTAGGACAGGGCATAATTCACCCCTCCACTTT. Its protein is CASSPRTGHNSPLHF.

V and J are TRBV4-1 and TRBJ2-7; D remains unclear. Germline CDR1 MGHRA, CDR2 YSYEKL. The CDR3 contains 11 residues. Trimming took 1 base from V and 5 from J, leaving 3 bases between them. In DNA form, the CDR3 reads TGCGCCAGCAGCCAAGCTGACGAGCAGTACTTC. Translated, it gives CASSQADEQYF.

The chain is built from TRBV10-3 and TRBJ1-1; D remains ambiguous. Germline CDR1 reads ENHRY; CDR2 reads SYGVKD. CDR3 length: 14 residues. V was pared by 0 bases and J by 1 base, with 6 bases between. The CDR3 is CAISESRGNTEAFF. CDR3 coding DNA: TGTGCCATCAGTGAGTCGAGAGGGAACACTGAAGCTTTCTTT.

The chain employs TRBV7-9 and TRBJ1-2; no clear D. The ends were cut back, 6 bases at V and 4 bases at J, with 12 bases in the middle. This CDR3 has 13 amino acids. CDR1 is SEHNR and CDR2 is FQNEAQ in the germline V gene (reference sequence). The CDR3 loop is CASSEVGVYGYTF. CDR3 DNA sequence: TGTGCCAGCAGTGAGGTTGGAGTCTATGGCTACACCTTC.

This clone was detected once. The rearrangement links TRBV9 to TRBJ1-2; 7 bases agree with TRBD1. Germline V gives CDR1 SGDLS, CDR2 YYNGEE. V was pared by 0 bases and J by 4 bases, with 6 bases of the junction left unmatched. The CDR3 totals 15 residues. CDR3 in DNA: TGTGCCAGCAGCGTAGAAGCAGGGGGACCCTATGGCTACACCTTC. Translating it yields CASSVEAGGPYGYTF.

This chain uses TRBV3-1 (or the pseudogene TRBV3-2) with TRBJ2-1; D unclear. The CDR3 covers 16 residues. V lost 0 bases, J lost 1 base, and 10 bases lay in between. Germline CDR1 LGHDT, CDR2 YNNKEL (reference sequence). As DNA, the CDR3 is TGTGCCAGCAGCCAAGACGGCTTTCTATCCTACAATGAGCAGTTCTTC. It translates to CASSQDGFLSYNEQFF.

The chain links TRBV11-2 to TRBJ1-1; D is uncertain. V lost 1 base and J lost 5, with 14 bases in between. The CDR3 runs 15 residues. CDR1 and CDR2 from the germline V gene are SGHAT and FQNNGV. The chain's CDR3 is CASSLVSAGETEAFF. The CDR3 DNA reads as TGTGCCAGCAGCTTAGTTTCGGCGGGAGAGACTGAAGCTTTCTTT.

This rearrangement joins TRBV11-2 to TRBJ2-2, with a tentative D call TRBD1 (5 bases). This CDR3 spans 14 amino acids. V dropped 5 bases and J dropped 3 bases, with 10 bases sitting between them. Germline CDR1 is SGHAT and CDR2 is FQNNGV. This CDR3 is CASSPKGYTGELFF. The CDR3 DNA follows: TGTGCCAGCAGCCCGAAGGGGTACACCGGGGAGCTGTTTTTT. The full variable domain, with the rest looked up from reference TRBV11-2 and TRBJ2-2, is EAGVAQSPRYKIIEKRQSVAFWCNPISGHATLYWYQQILGQGPKLLIQFQNNGVVDDSQLPKDRFSAERLKGVDSTLKIQPAKLEDSAVYLCASSPKGYTGELFFGEGSRLTVL.

This sequence joins TRBV10-3 and TRBJ1-1, with TRBD1 identical over 7 bases. This CDR3 spans 16 amino acids. From germline, CDR1 is ENHRY and CDR2 SYGVKD. J gave up 3 bases and V 3 bases, and 10 bases lay outside the gene matches. CDR3 DNA: TGTGCCATCAGTGAAGGGGGCAGGGGTTGGTACACTGAAGCTTTCTTT. Translation gives CAISEGGRGWYTEAFF.

The chain carries TRBV6-5 and TRBJ1-2; tentatively, D is TRBD1 (6 bases). V was cut by 8 bases and J by 5 bases, with 18 bases left in between. In germline, CDR1 is MNHEY, CDR2 SVGAGI. The CDR3 consists of 14 residues. CDR3 protein: CASLLLVGGYGYTF. In nucleotides, the CDR3 is TGTGCCAGCCTTCTCCTAGTAGGGGGTTATGGCTACACCTTC.